These 18 T cell receptor beta chains share one sample of origin, sequenced in a study of cytomegalovirus exposure and HLA in healthy donors. 60 Vbeta and 13 Jbeta primers were used in PCR. TCRdb keeps only in-frame clones here, not all; method: immunoSEQ multiplex PCR. The data contain approximately 100,000 clones, around three quarters of them singletons. Sequenced sample: PBMCs. The receptors shown here come from a boy younger than 18 in good health and CMV-seronegative.

The genes are TRBV15 and TRBJ2-5; 9 positions agree with TRBD2. J gave up 13 bases and V 3 bases, and 9 bases lay outside the gene matches. Germline V gene data show CDR1 as LNHNV and CDR2 as YYDKDF (reference sequence). This CDR3 is 13 amino acids long. In nucleotides, the CDR3 is TGTGCCACCAGCAGGGGCCATCAAGCGGGGGGGTACTTC. It is translated as CATSRGHQAGGYF.

The chain carries TRBV2 and TRBJ2-2; D is possibly TRBD1 (6 bases). The CDR3 is 13 amino acids. V was shortened by 7 bases and J by 6 bases, with 12 bases between the two germline ends. Per germline, CDR1 SNHLY and CDR2 FYNNEI. In nucleotides, the CDR3 is TGTGCCAGCACCGTGGACAGCCCCGGGGAGCTGTTTTTT. Encoded protein: CASTVDSPGELFF.

This rearrangement joins TRBV11-3 to TRBJ2-4, with D tentatively TRBD2 (6 bases). Germline loops: CDR1 SGHNT, CDR2 YENEEA. V lost 8 bases and J lost 6, with 14 bases in between. CDR3 size: 13 residues. This chain's CDR3 is CASASRETNIQYF. The CDR3 region has the DNA TGTGCCAGCGCCTCCCGGGAGACAAACATTCAGTACTTC.

V usage is TRBV5-6 and J usage is TRBJ1-1; 7 nucleotides line up with TRBD1. Germline V gene data show CDR1 as SGHDT and CDR2 as YYEEEE. The CDR3 is made up of 13 amino acids. The junction had 5 bases not matched to a gene; V was cut back by 4 bases and J by 5 bases. For the CDR3, the DNA is TGTGCCAGCAGCGCACAGGGGACTACTGAAGCTTTCTTT. It codes for CASSAQGTTEAFF. Full variable domain (missing parts from reference TRBV5-6 and TRBJ1-1): DAGVTQSPTHLIKTRGQQVTLRCSPKSGHDTVSWYQQALGQGPQFIFQYYEEEERQRGNFPDRFSGHQFPNYSSELNVNALLLGDSALYLCASSAQGTTEAFFGQGTRLTVV.

The rearrangement uses TRBV2 and TRBJ1-1; 9 bases align to TRBD1. Per germline, CDR1 SNHLY and CDR2 FYNNEI. The V gene end was trimmed by 6 bases and the J gene end by 3 bases; junction bases not matched to a gene: 2. The CDR3 length is 13 residues. The CDR3 coding sequence is TGTGCCAGCAGGAGGGACAGGGACACTGAAGCTTTCTTT. It encodes CASRRDRDTEAFF. Full variable domain (outside the CDR3, taken from reference TRBV2 and TRBJ1-1): EPEVTQTPSHQVTQMGQEVILRCVPISNHLYFYWYRQILGQKVEFLVSFYNNEISEKSEIFDDQFSVERPDGSNFTLKIRSTKLEDSAMYFCASRRDRDTEAFFGQGTRLTVV.

V and J are TRBV18 and TRBJ1-1; D might be TRBD1 (5 bases). V was cut by 6 bases and J by 3 bases, with 14 bases left in between. The CDR3 is made up of 14 amino acids. Germline assignment: CDR1 KGHSH and CDR2 LQKENI. The CDR3 reads CASSHSTGDTEAFF. The CDR3 coding sequence is TGTGCCAGCTCCCACTCCACAGGAGACACTGAAGCTTTCTTT.

The chain employs TRBV29-1 and TRBJ1-3, with D hard to call. The V end was cut by 6 bases, the J end by 0 bases, with 21 bases between. Germline lookup yields CDR1 SQVTM and CDR2 ANQGSEA. The CDR3 runs 17 residues. The CDR3 reads CSVLGRPNFYSGNTIYF. The CDR3, as DNA: TGCAGCGTCCTGGGCCGTCCAAACTTTTACTCTGGAAACACCATATATTTT.

This chain connects TRBV30 to TRBJ1-6, with no clear D. Germline V lookup: CDR1 GTSNPN, CDR2 SVGIG (reference sequence). This CDR3 comprises 11 residues. Trimming removed 3 bases at V and 7 bases at J, with 4 bases between. The CDR3 sequence: CAWSLNSPLHF. The CDR3 nucleotides read TGTGCCTGGAGCCTAAATTCACCCCTCCACTTT.

V usage is TRBV10-2 and J usage is TRBJ1-2, with D perhaps TRBD1 (6 bases). Per germline, CDR1 WSHSY and CDR2 SAAADI. The CDR3 length is 14 residues. Trimming took off 2 bases at V and 7 bases at J, with 14 bases between the two ends. The CDR3 DNA reads TGCGCCAGCAGTGAGAACTGGGGGCTCTCTGGCTACACCTTC. It yields the protein CASSENWGLSGYTF.

The sample holds one count of this clone. The rearrangement links TRBV28 to TRBJ1-2, with D possibly matching TRBD1 (6 bases). The CDR3 runs to 14 residues. Trimming pared 2 bases from V and 5 bases from J, leaving 12 bases between. Germline-derived CDR1 and CDR2 are MDHEN and SYDVKM. CDR3 nucleotides: TGTGCCAGCAGTTTACGGTCAGGGGATTATGGCTACACCTTC. Translated, it gives CASSLRSGDYGYTF.

The V and J genes are TRBV9 and TRBJ1-1, with D possibly being TRBD1 (5 bases). The CDR3 has 14 amino acids. V was trimmed by 0 bases and J by 1 base, leaving 7 bases between them. CDR1 is SGDLS, CDR2 YYNGEE, per germline. For the CDR3, the DNA is TGTGCCAGCAGCGTAGTGACAGAGAACACTGAAGCTTTCTTT. It translates to CASSVVTENTEAFF. Filled out from reference TRBV9 and TRBJ1-1, the complete variable domain reads DSGVTQTPKHLITATGQRVTLRCSPRSGDLSVYWYQQSLDQGLQFLIQYYNGEERAKGNILERFSAQQFPDLHSELNLSSLELGDSALYFCASSVVTENTEAFFGQGTRLTVV.

The gene calls are TRBV7-2 and TRBJ2-7; D remains ambiguous. The CDR3 consists of 13 residues. V shed 5 bases and J shed 0 bases, with 8 bases lying between them. Germline V gives CDR1 SGHTA, CDR2 FQGNSA. This chain's CDR3 is CASSTGSSYEQYF. CDR3 nucleotides: TGTGCCAGCAGCACCGGTAGCTCCTACGAGCAGTACTTC. The full variable domain, in which reference TRBV7-2 and TRBJ2-7 provide the parts outside the CDR3, is GAGVSQSPSNKVTEKGKDVELRCDPISGHTALYWYRQSLGQGLEFLIYFQGNSAPDKSGLPSDRFSAERTGGSVSTLTIQRTQQEDSAVYLCASSTGSSYEQYFGPGTRLTVT.

This clone occurred a few times. The V and J genes are TRBV6-4 and TRBJ1-5; tentative D call: TRBD1 (6 bases). There are 13 residues in the CDR3. The germline V gene encodes CDR1 MRHNA and CDR2 SNTAGT. Trimming stripped 6 bases from V and 4 bases from J, with 10 bases between. CDR3 coding DNA: TGTGCCAGCAGCCGACAGGTAAATCAGCCCCAGCATTTT. Its protein product is CASSRQVNQPQHF.

The genes are TRBV10-3 and TRBJ2-7; D is undetermined. From germline, CDR1 is ENHRY and CDR2 SYGVKD. With 4 bases removed from V and 5 bases from J, the gap between germline ends came to 12 bases. This CDR3 is 13 amino acids long. The CDR3 sequence is CAISAVSPDEQYF. In nucleotides, the CDR3 is TGTGCCATCAGTGCAGTTTCTCCCGACGAGCAGTACTTC.

This clone was found a few times. The chain uses TRBV5-6 and TRBJ2-7; TRBD1 matches 8 bases. There are 14 residues in the CDR3. J gave up 4 bases and V 5 bases, and 8 bases lay outside the gene matches. Per germline, CDR1 SGHDT and CDR2 YYEEEE. The chain's CDR3 is CASRLTGASYEQYF. The CDR3 coding sequence is TGTGCCAGCAGGCTGACAGGGGCTAGTTACGAGCAGTACTTC.

With respect to this clone: At one of its ends the junction is not consistent with the germline gene, which may arise from a read error. This chain joins TRBV7-9 and TRBJ1-1, with D possibly matching TRBD1 (5 bases). CDR3 length: 10 residues. Germline V gene lookup returns CDR1 SEHNR and CDR2 FQNEAQ (reference sequence). CDR3 loop: CGGAGTEAFF. The CDR3 bases are TGCGGAGGGGCAGGGACTGAAGCTTTCTTT. Variable domain in full (rest from reference TRBV7-9 and TRBJ1-1): DTGVSQNPRHKITKRGQNVTFRCDPISEHNRLYWYRQTLGQGPEFLTYFQNEAQLEKSRLLSDRFSAERPKGSFSTLEIQRTEQGDSAMYLCGGAGTEAFFGQGTRLTVV.

J is TRBJ2-5 and V is TRBV10-3, with 7 bases aligning to TRBD1. The length of the CDR3 is 13 residues. Germline V gene sequence: CDR1 ENHRY, CDR2 SYGVKD. V trimming: 6 bases; J trimming: 4 bases; junction bases outside the gene matches: 5. The DNA for the CDR3 is TGTGCCATCAGACCGGGACAGACAGAGACCCAGTACTTC. Translating it yields CAIRPGQTETQYF.

Only a few counts were recorded for this clone. This chain links TRBV11-2 with TRBJ2-7; 8 bases line up with TRBD2. The V segment lost 3 bases and the J segment 3 bases; nucleotides outside the gene matches: 4. Germline loops: CDR1 SGHAT, CDR2 FQNNGV. The CDR3 has 14 residues. The CDR3 DNA reads TGTGCCAGCAGCTTCGATACTAGCGGCTACGAGCAGTACTTC. Amino acids: CASSFDTSGYEQYF.